The text below deals with one T cell receptor (beta chain). The trim removed 0 bases at V and 5 bases at J, leaving 5 bases unmatched. Germline V gene data show CDR1 as MNHNS and CDR2 as SASEGT. This CDR3 contains 16 residues. The data derive from a study of cytomegalovirus exposure and HLA in healthy donors. 60 Vbeta and 13 Jbeta primers were used in PCR. Method: immunoSEQ multiplex PCR; TCRdb's copy keeps in-frame clones and lacks some. The ten most abundant clones cover 17% of a sample with 45,000 to 50,000 clones. This sequence originates from a male donor in good health and CMV-seronegative. The gene calls are TRBV6-1 and TRBJ2-5; 11 bases fit TRBD2. Sequencing was done on a sample of PBMCs. The CDR3 spells CASSEAASGGMETQYF. CDR3 DNA: TGTGCCAGCAGTGAAGCGGCTAGCGGGGGGATGGAGACCCAGTACTTC.